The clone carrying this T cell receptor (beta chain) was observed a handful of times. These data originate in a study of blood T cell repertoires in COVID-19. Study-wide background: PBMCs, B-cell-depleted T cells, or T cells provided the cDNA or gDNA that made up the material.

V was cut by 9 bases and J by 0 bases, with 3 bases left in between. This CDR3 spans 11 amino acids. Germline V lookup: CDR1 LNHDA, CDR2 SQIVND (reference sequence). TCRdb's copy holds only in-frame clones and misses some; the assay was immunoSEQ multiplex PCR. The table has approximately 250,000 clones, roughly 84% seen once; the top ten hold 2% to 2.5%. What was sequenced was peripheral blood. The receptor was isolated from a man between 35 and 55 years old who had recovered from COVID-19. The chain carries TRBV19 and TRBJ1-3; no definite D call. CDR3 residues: CASHSGNTIYF. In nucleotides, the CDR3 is TGTGCCAGCCACTCTGGAAACACCATATATTTT.